The rows below give T cell receptor beta chains drawn from one sample of a study of shared clonotypes between healthy human individuals. Method: immunoSEQ multiplex PCR; TCRdb's copy keeps in-frame clones and lacks some. The profile covers about 1,900,000 clones, with about 95% appearing a single time and 1% to 1.5% taken by the ten largest. Specimen: naive CD8+ T cells sorted from blood. These receptors came from a man younger than 30 in good health. Both conserved end residues are part of each CDR3.

cdr3_aa v_call
CATLAGYNNEQFF TRBV28
CASRGTGVNTGELFF TRBV2
CASSKDSTSGNTIYF TRBV7-2
CASSHELAGAYEQYF TRBV4-3
CASSPTASPYNEQFF TRBV6-1
CASSYSSGGRETQYF TRBV6-6
CASSSDSITQYF TRBV7-2
CASISTYEQYF TRBV2
CASSEFDTRTSGGNEQFF TRBV10-2
CASSDNPDSLHANEKLFF TRBV9
CASSVAYEQYF TRBV10-2
CSVHHGEAFF TRBV29-1
CASSLGGGLAGAEQYF TRBV27
CASEPFTDFDGYTF TRBV2
CASSQEMVRPSSF TRBV4-1
CASSWDTSTGELFF TRBV5-1
CASSLGLANYNEQFF TRBV7-9
CASSVGLANTGELFF TRBV5-8
CASSLSGFDQPQHF TRBV7-9